These T cell receptor beta chains were read from a single sample in a study of blood T cells in healthy people across ages. From the 5' RACE reads, TCRdb called clonotypes with MiXCR, one entry per CDR3 protein. The sample lists just under 550,000 distinct CDR3 sequences; 20% to 30% were seen once. These data were also filed under a second study, of T cells of mothers and their children.

The material sequenced was blood. These receptors were collected from a boy aged 10-17 years in good health. CDR3s include the opening cysteine and the closing phenylalanine or tryptophan. Fields, in order: CDR3 protein, CDR3 DNA, D gene, J gene, V gene, clone size. A D gene is named only where the DNA matches it firmly. A row's size may be missing; if present it is once, few, many or a size class.

CDR3aa: CASSEGGGTDTQYF; CDR3nt: TGTGCCAGCAGTGAAGGGGGCGGCACAGATACGCAGTATTTT; d_gene: TRBD1; j_gene: TRBJ2-3; v_gene: TRBV6-4; abundance: many
CDR3aa: CASSLKGRGSPLHF; CDR3nt: TGTGCCAGCAGCTTAAAGGGGCGAGGTTCACCCCTCCACTTT; d_gene: -; j_gene: TRBJ1-6; v_gene: TRBV7-3; abundance: few
CDR3aa: CASSLDYIYEQYF; CDR3nt: TGTGCCAGCAGCTTGGACTATATCTACGAGCAGTACTTC; d_gene: -; j_gene: TRBJ2-7; v_gene: TRBV7-2; abundance: -
CDR3aa: CASSFGQGGTGELFF; CDR3nt: TGTGCCAGCAGTTTTGGGCAGGGCGGCACCGGGGAGCTGTTTTTT; d_gene: -; j_gene: TRBJ2-2; v_gene: TRBV27; abundance: -
CDR3aa: CASSFSTVAKNIQYF; CDR3nt: TGTGCCAGCAGCTTTTCCACGGTAGCCAAAAACATTCAGTACTTC; d_gene: -; j_gene: TRBJ2-4; v_gene: TRBV28; abundance: -
CDR3aa: CVSSLKGGLAGGDNEQFF; CDR3nt: TGTGTCAGCAGCTTGAAAGGAGGACTAGCGGGAGGGGACAATGAGCAGTTCTTC; d_gene: TRBD2; j_gene: TRBJ2-1; v_gene: TRBV7-9; abundance: -
CDR3aa: CSASPRTSGRYNEQFF; CDR3nt: TGCAGTGCTTCTCCCCGGACTAGCGGACGCTACAATGAGCAGTTCTTC; d_gene: TRBD2; j_gene: TRBJ2-1; v_gene: TRBV20-1; abundance: -
CDR3aa: CASSLQSGNEQFF; CDR3nt: TGTGCCAGCAGCTTGCAGAGCGGAAATGAGCAGTTCTTC; d_gene: -; j_gene: TRBJ2-1; v_gene: TRBV5-4; abundance: -
CDR3aa: CASRRQRTDTQYF; CDR3nt: TGTGCCAGCAGAAGACAACGCACAGATACGCAGTATTTT; d_gene: -; j_gene: TRBJ2-3; v_gene: TRBV28; abundance: -
CDR3aa: CVISESGTGGYEQYF; CDR3nt: TGTGTCATCAGTGAGTCCGGGACAGGGGGCTACGAGCAGTACTTC; d_gene: TRBD1; j_gene: TRBJ2-7; v_gene: TRBV10-3; abundance: -
CDR3aa: CASSYSVKGGIEQYF; CDR3nt: TGTGCCAGCAGTTACTCGGTCAAGGGAGGTATCGAGCAGTACTTC; d_gene: -; j_gene: TRBJ2-7; v_gene: TRBV6-6; abundance: few
CDR3aa: CASSALGQGAGETQYF; CDR3nt: TGCGCCAGCAGTGCTCTCGGACAGGGGGCAGGGGAGACCCAGTACTTC; d_gene: TRBD1; j_gene: TRBJ2-5; v_gene: TRBV10-2; abundance: -
CDR3aa: CASTRTYSNQPQHF; CDR3nt: TGTGCCAGTACGAGGACTTATAGCAATCAGCCCCAGCATTTT; d_gene: -; j_gene: TRBJ1-5; v_gene: TRBV19; abundance: -
CDR3aa: CASSLMGVSEAFF; CDR3nt: TGCGCCAGCAGCCTAATGGGGGTTTCTGAAGCTTTCTTT; d_gene: -; j_gene: TRBJ1-1; v_gene: TRBV5-1; abundance: few
CDR3aa: CASSLPAVEQYF; CDR3nt: TGTGCCAGCAGCCTCCCGGCGGTCGAGCAGTACTTC; d_gene: -; j_gene: TRBJ2-7; v_gene: TRBV28; abundance: few
CDR3aa: CAISENTGLRDEQYF; CDR3nt: TGTGCCATCAGTGAGAACACAGGGCTGCGGGACGAGCAGTACTTC; d_gene: -; j_gene: TRBJ2-7; v_gene: TRBV10-3; abundance: few
CDR3aa: CSAKTGGDYNEQFF; CDR3nt: TGCAGTGCGAAAACAGGGGGCGACTACAATGAGCAGTTCTTC; d_gene: TRBD1; j_gene: TRBJ2-1; v_gene: TRBV20-1; abundance: few
CDR3aa: CASSSEHQGINEQYF; CDR3nt: TGTGCCAGCAGTTCGGAACATCAGGGTATCAACGAGCAGTACTTC; d_gene: -; j_gene: TRBJ2-7; v_gene: TRBV27; abundance: -
CDR3aa: CASSSPVSGYYEQYF; CDR3nt: TGTGCCAGCAGTTCCCCGGTTAGCGGATACTACGAGCAGTACTTC; d_gene: -; j_gene: TRBJ2-7; v_gene: TRBV12-3/TRBV12-4; abundance: few
CDR3aa: CASSLLVTGDQPQHF; CDR3nt: TGTGCCAGCAGCTTACTCGTGACAGGCGATCAGCCCCAGCATTTT; d_gene: -; j_gene: TRBJ1-5; v_gene: TRBV11-2; abundance: many
CDR3aa: CSARESGGEAYEQYF; CDR3nt: TGCAGTGCTAGAGAATCAGGCGGGGAAGCCTACGAGCAGTACTTC; d_gene: -; j_gene: TRBJ2-7; v_gene: TRBV20-1; abundance: -
CDR3aa: CASSAGQGAPNEQFF; CDR3nt: TGCGCCAGCAGCGCGGGACAGGGGGCTCCCAATGAGCAGTTCTTC; d_gene: TRBD1; j_gene: TRBJ2-1; v_gene: TRBV4-3; abundance: -
CDR3aa: CASRDSPAGPREQFF; CDR3nt: TGTGCCAGCAGGGACAGCCCGGCGGGGCCCCGGGAGCAGTTCTTC; d_gene: -; j_gene: TRBJ2-1; v_gene: TRBV7-6; abundance: -
CDR3aa: CASSWETGYTGELFF; CDR3nt: TGTGCCAGCAGCTGGGAGACGGGTTACACCGGGGAGCTGTTTTTT; d_gene: -; j_gene: TRBJ2-2; v_gene: TRBV7-2; abundance: -
CDR3aa: CSVGKQGTEQYF; CDR3nt: TGCAGCGTTGGGAAACAGGGTACCGAGCAGTACTTC; d_gene: -; j_gene: TRBJ2-7; v_gene: TRBV29-1; abundance: -
CDR3aa: CASSTSGGTVTEAFF; CDR3nt: TGTGCCAGCAGCACCTCTGGGGGAACGGTAACTGAAGCTTTCTTT; d_gene: -; j_gene: TRBJ1-1; v_gene: TRBV7-3; abundance: -
CDR3aa: CATGRHTELPLHF; CDR3nt: TGTGCCACCGGACGGCACACAGAACTACCCCTCCACTTT; d_gene: -; j_gene: TRBJ1-6; v_gene: TRBV2; abundance: -
CDR3aa: CASSLSRGAGEQYF; CDR3nt: TGTGCCAGCAGCCTTTCTAGGGGGGCCGGCGAGCAGTACTTC; d_gene: -; j_gene: TRBJ2-7; v_gene: TRBV11-3; abundance: few
CDR3aa: CASSRATSGGNEQYF; CDR3nt: TGTGCCAGCAGCCGAGCGACTAGCGGGGGAAACGAGCAGTACTTC; d_gene: TRBD2; j_gene: TRBJ2-7; v_gene: TRBV7-2; abundance: -
CDR3aa: CATSDKGSRDTQYF; CDR3nt: TGTGCCACCAGTGACAAGGGGTCGAGAGATACGCAGTATTTT; d_gene: -; j_gene: TRBJ2-3; v_gene: TRBV24-1; abundance: once
CDR3aa: CASSRGTESYNEQFF; CDR3nt: TGCGCCAGCAGCCGAGGGACGGAGTCATACAATGAGCAGTTCTTC; d_gene: -; j_gene: TRBJ2-1; v_gene: TRBV5-1; abundance: -
CDR3aa: CASSLGGSEQPQHF; CDR3nt: TGCGCCAGCAGCTTAGGAGGGTCGGAGCAGCCCCAGCATTTT; d_gene: -; j_gene: TRBJ1-5; v_gene: TRBV5-1; abundance: -
CDR3aa: CSVGQGENIQYF; CDR3nt: TGCAGCGTTGGACAGGGGGAAAACATTCAGTACTTC; d_gene: TRBD1; j_gene: TRBJ2-4; v_gene: TRBV29-1; abundance: many
CDR3aa: CSASSSGRAWETQYF; CDR3nt: TGCAGTGCTAGCTCTAGCGGGAGGGCCTGGGAGACCCAGTACTTC; d_gene: TRBD2; j_gene: TRBJ2-5; v_gene: TRBV20-1; abundance: -
CDR3aa: CASSRTGPGEAFF; CDR3nt: TGTGCCAGCAGTCGGACAGGGCCGGGTGAAGCTTTCTTT; d_gene: TRBD1; j_gene: TRBJ1-1; v_gene: TRBV28; abundance: few
CDR3aa: CATSGDSREQYF; CDR3nt: TGTGCCACCAGTGGGGACAGCAGAGAGCAGTACTTC; d_gene: TRBD1; j_gene: TRBJ2-7; v_gene: TRBV24-1; abundance: -
CDR3aa: CASTLRGENEQFF; CDR3nt: TGTGCCAGCACCTTGAGGGGGGAAAATGAGCAGTTCTTC; d_gene: -; j_gene: TRBJ2-1; v_gene: TRBV7-9; abundance: -
CDR3aa: CAISPGTSGYEQYF; CDR3nt: TGTGCCATCAGTCCCGGGACTAGCGGGTACGAGCAGTACTTC; d_gene: TRBD2; j_gene: TRBJ2-7; v_gene: TRBV10-3; abundance: -